What follows are 19 T cell receptor beta chains derived from one specimen sequenced in a study of metastatic and nonmetastatic thyroid tumors. Treatment of any kind had been given to no patient before thyroid surgery. TCRdb re-clonotyped the PCR reads through MiXCR. The table records about 23,000 clones, about 20% of them present only once. Sample: blood. These receptors were obtained from a female donor with papillary thyroid cancer or a benign thyroid nodule (not recorded which). Some clones in this sample may be carry-over from other donors' samples.

This clone is judged medium-sized. The V gene is TRBV28, the J gene TRBJ2-7; 9 bases match TRBD1. J was trimmed by 6 bases and V by 6 bases; bases with no gene match: 9. There are 14 residues in the CDR3. Germline CDR1 MDHEN, CDR2 SYDVKM. The CDR3 sequence is CASRTGTGYLEQYF. As DNA, the CDR3 is TGTGCCAGCAGAACCGGGACAGGGTATCTCGAGCAGTACTTC.

This chain joins TRBV30 and TRBJ1-2, with unresolved D. Looked up from germline, CDR1 is GTSNPN and CDR2 is SVGIG (reference sequence). V was shortened by 0 bases and J by 5 bases, with 10 bases between the two germline ends. The CDR3 runs to 13 residues. CDR3 sequence (DNA): TGTGCCTGGAGTGTACTATGGGGTTATGGCTACACCTTC. Protein product: CAWSVLWGYGYTF. Together with reference TRBV30 and TRBJ1-2, the CDR3 gives the full variable domain: SQTIHQWPATLVQPVGSPLSLECTVEGTSNPNLYWYRQAAGRGLQLLFYSVGIGQISSEVPQNLSASRPQDRQFILSSKKLLLSDSGFYLCAWSVLWGYGYTFGSGTRLTVV.

This clone is medium-sized (0.01 to 0.1%). The chain couples TRBV12-3 or TRBV12-4 to TRBJ2-3; D may be TRBD1 (6 bases). V lost 3 bases and J 3 bases, leaving 10 bases between the germline ends. The CDR3 is 14 amino acids. DNA for the CDR3: TGTGCCAGCAGTTTTGGTAGGGGGACAGATACGCAGTATTTT. It specifies CASSFGRGTDTQYF.

With regard to this clone: Relative to the germline gene, one junction end is altered; a read error may explain this. This rearrangement joins TRBV27 to TRBJ2-1, with 14 bases lining up with TRBD2. In germline, CDR1 is MNHEY, CDR2 SMNVEV (reference sequence). The CDR3 runs 18 residues. The CDR3 DNA follows: TGTGCCAGCAGTCACTACGGGACTAGCGGGAGCTCCTATAATGAGCAGTTCTTC. It encodes CASSHYGTSGSSYNEQFF.

This clone has ten or more counts. This chain uses TRBV20-1 with TRBJ2-1; 9 bases map to TRBD2. CDR3 size: 16 residues. Unmatched junction bases numbered 13, after V lost 0 bases and J lost 10 bases. Germline values: CDR1 DFQATT, CDR2 SNEGSKA (reference sequence). The CDR3 spells CSARDRSSGRTGEQFF. CDR3 nucleotides: TGCAGTGCTAGAGATCGGTCCAGCGGGAGGACTGGCGAGCAGTTCTTC.

This clone showed up many times. V is TRBV10-1 and J is TRBJ2-2; D is unresolved. Trimming removed 5 bases at V and 0 bases at J, with 13 bases between. The CDR3 covers 16 residues. Germline CDR1 WNHNN, CDR2 SYGVQD (reference sequence). The CDR3 region is CASSYRTTANTGELFF. CDR3 nucleotides: TGCGCCAGCAGTTACCGGACCACCGCGAACACCGGGGAGCTGTTTTTT.

This clone was detected only a few times. Germline and junction disagree at one end, which may indicate a read error. Different DNA sequences within this sample yield the same CDR3. The gene calls are TRBV5-5 and TRBJ2-1; unclear D gene. This CDR3 region has 11 residues. CDR1 and CDR2 (germline): SGHKS, YYEKEE (reference sequence). The DNA for the CDR3 is TGTGCCAGCAGCCTCCGTGGTGAGCAATTCTTC. Translation gives CASSLRGEQFF. The complete variable domain, with remaining parts taken from reference TRBV5-5 and TRBJ2-1, reads DAGVTQSPTHLIKTRGQQVTLRCSPISGHKSVSWYQQVLGQGPQFIFQYYEKEERGRGNFPDRFSARQFPNYSSELNVNALLLGDSALYLCASSLRGEQFFGPGTRLTVL.

This clone has at least ten counts. J is TRBJ1-4 and V is TRBV27, with 9 bases identical to TRBD1. Germline V gene sequence: CDR1 MNHEY, CDR2 SMNVEV (reference sequence). The CDR3 is made up of 16 amino acids. V dropped 4 bases and J dropped 10; count of bases not matched to a gene: 13. CDR3 sequence (DNA): TGTGCCAGCAGTTCCACTACGACAGGGGGGCGACGAAAACTGTTTTTT. Protein product: CASSSTTTGGRRKLFF. Supplemented by reference TRBV27 and TRBJ1-4, the full variable domain reads EAQVTQNPRYLITVTGKKLTVTCSQNMNHEYMSWYRQDPGLGLRQIYYSMNVEVTDKGDVPEGYKVSRKEKRNFPLILESPSPNQTSLYFCASSSTTTGGRRKLFFGSGTQLSVL.

Turning to this clone: The junction differs from germline at one of its ends, possibly a read error. This rearrangement joins TRBV5-1 to TRBJ1-1; D is ambiguous. CDR1 is SGHRS and CDR2 is YFSETQ in the germline V gene. CDR3 length: 14 residues. In nucleotides, the CDR3 is TGCGCCAGCAGCTTGGCCGGTGGGGTCACTCAAGCTTTCTTT. Its protein product is CASSLAGGVTQAFF.

Worth noting for this clone: An end of the junction does not agree with germline; a read error may underlie this. The V call is TRBV5-1, the J call TRBJ2-7, with D perhaps being TRBD1 or TRBD2 (5 bases each). The CDR3 loop spans 12 amino acids. Germline loops: CDR1 SGHRS, CDR2 YFSETQ. CDR3 region: CSSGSDSARQYF. The CDR3 DNA reads as TGCTCCAGCGGCTCAGACAGCGCCCGGCAGTACTTC.

The CDR3 is CASSEMRNRNQPQHF. CDR3 nucleotides: TGTGCCAGCAGTGAAATGAGGAATCGGAATCAGCCCCAGCATTTT. J is TRBJ1-5 and V is TRBV6-1, with D unresolved. V lost 2 bases to trimming and J lost 4 bases, with 12 bases between them. Germline V gives CDR1 MNHNS, CDR2 SASEGT. The CDR3 runs 15 residues.

The chain couples TRBV7-8 to TRBJ2-7; D unresolved. The CDR3 loop spans 14 amino acids. CDR1 and CDR2 (germline): SGHVS, FQNEAQ. V was trimmed by 5 bases and J by 3 bases, leaving 14 bases between them. CDR3 in DNA: TGTGCCAGCAGCCCAATTAGAAGCTACTACGAGCAGTACTTC. It translates to CASSPIRSYYEQYF. The complete variable domain, with remaining parts taken from reference TRBV7-8 and TRBJ2-7, reads GAGVSQSPRYKVAKRGQDVALRCDPISGHVSLFWYQQALGQGPEFLTYFQNEAQLDKSGLPSDRFFAERPEGSVSTLKIQRTQQEDSAVYLCASSPIRSYYEQYFGPGTRLTVT.

In this sample, this clone turned up many times. The V gene is TRBV7-9, the J gene TRBJ1-5, with a possible D match to TRBD1 (5 bases). Germline V gives CDR1 SEHNR, CDR2 FQNEAQ (reference sequence). Trimming removed 6 bases from V and 6 bases from J, with 15 bases in between. The CDR3 spans 14 residues. CDR3 bases: TGTGCCAGCAGGTACAAGCAGGGCTTTCAGCCCCAGCATTTT. It specifies CASRYKQGFQPQHF.

This clone appeared many times. The sample contains more than one DNA sequence encoding this CDR3. The rearrangement links TRBV4-3 to TRBJ2-1, with unresolved D. V was trimmed by 1 base and J by 10 bases, leaving 11 bases between them. The germline V gene encodes CDR1 LGHNA and CDR2 YSLEER. This CDR3 spans 13 amino acids. The DNA for the CDR3 is TGCGCCAGCAGCCAAGGGTTCGGTCTAGAGCAGTTCTTC. Its translation: CASSQGFGLEQFF.

Ten or more counts support this clone. The V and J genes are TRBV6-1 and TRBJ2-1; possible D gene TRBD2, 5 bases. The germline V gene encodes CDR1 MNHNS and CDR2 SASEGT. The CDR3 length is 14 residues. V was shortened by 5 bases and J by 6 bases, with 14 bases between the two germline ends. In DNA, the CDR3 is TGTGCCAGCAGTCCCCAACTAGAGACCAATGAGCAGTTCTTC. Protein sequence: CASSPQLETNEQFF.

By frequency in the sample, this clone is medium-sized (0.01 to 0.1%). The chain employs TRBV6-1 and TRBJ2-7, with 9 nucleotides matching TRBD1. CDR3 size: 14 residues. Germline CDR1 and CDR2: MNHNS and SASEGT. J gave up 2 bases and V 8 bases, and 7 bases lay outside the gene matches. The CDR3 protein is CASSPGTGPYEQYF. CDR3 DNA sequence: TGTGCCAGCTCTCCCGGGACAGGGCCCTACGAGCAGTACTTC.

This clone is medium-sized (0.01 to 0.1%) by share. CDR3 bases: TGTGCCAGCAGGCTCCTAGCGGGAGACTACAATGAGCAGTTCTTC. Translated, it gives CASRLLAGDYNEQFF. J is TRBJ2-1 and V is TRBV6-4, with TRBD2 identical over 10 bases. The CDR3 runs 15 residues. Germline V gene sequence: CDR1 MRHNA, CDR2 SNTAGT. Trimming cost V 6 bases and J 3 bases; bases outside gene matches: 5.

This clone was detected many times. This chain links TRBV7-9 with TRBJ2-7, with 9 nucleotides matching TRBD2. V lost 8 bases, J lost 1 base, and 3 bases stayed unmatched. CDR3 length: 13 residues. Looked up from germline, CDR1 is SEHNR and CDR2 is FQNEAQ (reference sequence). CDR3: CASWTSESYEQYF. CDR3 DNA: TGTGCCAGCTGGACTAGCGAATCCTACGAGCAGTACTTC.

The chain couples TRBV20-1 to TRBJ1-1; no reliable D call. CDR1 and CDR2 from the germline V gene are DFQATT and SNEGSKA (reference sequence). The CDR3 has 15 residues. Trimming took off 5 bases at V and 0 bases at J, with 16 bases between the two ends. Written as DNA, the CDR3 is TGCAGTGCTTGGTCACAGACTAAGATGAACACTGAAGCTTTCTTT. It is translated as CSAWSQTKMNTEAFF.